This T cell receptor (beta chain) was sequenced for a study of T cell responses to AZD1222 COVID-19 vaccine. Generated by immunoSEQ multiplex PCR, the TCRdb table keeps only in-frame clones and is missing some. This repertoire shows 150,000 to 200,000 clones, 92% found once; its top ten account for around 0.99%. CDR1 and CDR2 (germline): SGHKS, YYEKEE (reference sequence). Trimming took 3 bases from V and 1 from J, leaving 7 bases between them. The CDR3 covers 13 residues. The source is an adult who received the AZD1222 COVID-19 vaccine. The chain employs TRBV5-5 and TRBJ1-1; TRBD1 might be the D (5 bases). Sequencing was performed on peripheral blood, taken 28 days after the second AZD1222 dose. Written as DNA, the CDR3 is TGTGCCAGCAGCTGGGGCACGAACACTGAAGCTTTCTTT. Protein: CASSWGTNTEAFF.